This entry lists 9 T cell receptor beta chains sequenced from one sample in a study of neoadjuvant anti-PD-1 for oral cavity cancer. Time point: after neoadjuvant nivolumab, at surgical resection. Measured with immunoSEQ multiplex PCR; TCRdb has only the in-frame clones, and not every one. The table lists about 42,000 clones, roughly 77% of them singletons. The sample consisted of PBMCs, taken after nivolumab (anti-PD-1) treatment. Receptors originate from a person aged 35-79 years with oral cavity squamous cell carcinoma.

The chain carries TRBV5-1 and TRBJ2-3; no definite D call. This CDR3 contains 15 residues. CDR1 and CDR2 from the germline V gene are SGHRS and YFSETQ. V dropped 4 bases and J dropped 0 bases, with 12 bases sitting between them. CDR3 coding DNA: TGCGCCAGCAGCCCCCCTTCCCCTAGCACAGATACGCAGTATTTT. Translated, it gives CASSPPSPSTDTQYF.

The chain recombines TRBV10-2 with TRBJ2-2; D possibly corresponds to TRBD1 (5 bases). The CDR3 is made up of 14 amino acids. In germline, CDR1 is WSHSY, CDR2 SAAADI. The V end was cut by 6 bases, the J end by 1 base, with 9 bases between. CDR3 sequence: CASRFDRNTGELFF. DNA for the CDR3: TGCGCCAGCAGATTCGACAGGAACACCGGGGAGCTGTTTTTT.

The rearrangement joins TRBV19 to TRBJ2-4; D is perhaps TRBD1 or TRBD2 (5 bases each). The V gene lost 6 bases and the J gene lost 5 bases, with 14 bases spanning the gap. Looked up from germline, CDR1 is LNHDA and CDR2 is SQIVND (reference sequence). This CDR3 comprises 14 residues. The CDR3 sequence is CASRDRGGQNIQYF. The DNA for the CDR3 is TGTGCCAGTAGGGACCGGGGCGGTCAAAACATTCAGTACTTC.

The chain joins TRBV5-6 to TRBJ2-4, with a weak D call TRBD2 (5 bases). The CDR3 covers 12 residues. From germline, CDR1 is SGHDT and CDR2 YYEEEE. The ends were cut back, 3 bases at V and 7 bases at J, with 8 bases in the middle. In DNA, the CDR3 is TGTGCCAGCAGCTACCGGACTAACATTCAGTACTTC. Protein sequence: CASSYRTNIQYF.

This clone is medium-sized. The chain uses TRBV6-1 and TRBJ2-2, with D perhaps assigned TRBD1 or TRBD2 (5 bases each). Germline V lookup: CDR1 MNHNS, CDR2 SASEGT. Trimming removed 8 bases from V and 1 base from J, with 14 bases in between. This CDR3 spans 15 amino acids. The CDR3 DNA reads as TGTGCCAGCGGATTGGGACCTCGGAACACCGGGGAGCTGTTTTTT. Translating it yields CASGLGPRNTGELFF.

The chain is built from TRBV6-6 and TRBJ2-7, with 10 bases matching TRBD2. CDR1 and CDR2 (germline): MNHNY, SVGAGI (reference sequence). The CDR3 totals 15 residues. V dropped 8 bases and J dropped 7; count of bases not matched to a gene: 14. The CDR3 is CASRRQREGPGEQYF. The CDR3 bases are TGTGCCAGCCGCCGCCAGCGGGAGGGCCCTGGGGAGCAGTACTTC.

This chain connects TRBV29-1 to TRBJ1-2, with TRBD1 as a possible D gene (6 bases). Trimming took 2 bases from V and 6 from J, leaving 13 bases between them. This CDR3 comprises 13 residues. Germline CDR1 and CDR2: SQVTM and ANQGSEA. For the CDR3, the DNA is TGCAGCGTTGAAAGGGGGGCGGGGAATGGCTACACCTTC. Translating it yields CSVERGAGNGYTF.

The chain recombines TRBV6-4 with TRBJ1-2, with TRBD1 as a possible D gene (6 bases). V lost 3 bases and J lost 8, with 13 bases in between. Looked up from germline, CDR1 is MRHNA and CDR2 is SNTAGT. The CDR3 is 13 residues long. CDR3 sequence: CASSENREGGYTF. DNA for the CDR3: TGTGCCAGCAGTGAGAACAGGGAGGGCGGCTACACCTTC.

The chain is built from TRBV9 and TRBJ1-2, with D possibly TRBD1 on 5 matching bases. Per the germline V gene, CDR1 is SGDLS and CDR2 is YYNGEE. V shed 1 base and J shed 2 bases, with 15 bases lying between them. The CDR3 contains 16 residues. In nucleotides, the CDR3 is TGTGCCAGCAGCGTAAAGGGAGCTTGGGGGAACTATGGCTACACCTTC. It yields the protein CASSVKGAWGNYGYTF.